This T cell receptor beta chain was retrieved from a study of CD8 T cells in Susac syndrome. Blood CD8+ and CD4+ T cells underwent high-throughput TCR beta sequencing. The CDR3 consists of 16 residues. The V and J ends lost 3 bases and 6 bases, in that order; junction bases with no gene match: 7. Germline CDR1 KGHSH, CDR2 LQKENI. Random hexamers were used to reverse transcribe an amount of about 0.45 to 1 ug RNA. TCRdb reprocessed the immunoSEQ multiplex PCR reads with MiXCR, giving one entry per CDR3 protein. Counted here are a few hundred thousand distinct CDR3 sequences, 92% occurring once; the ten biggest clones make up 0.1% to 0.15%.

This receptor was identified in a human donor with multiple sclerosis. The specimen sequenced was CD8+ T cells from PBMCs. This chain joins TRBV18 and TRBJ2-7, with 14 bases that match TRBD2. CDR3 sequence: CASSPWTSGRSSEQYF. The CDR3 DNA sequence: TGTGCCAGCTCACCGTGGACTAGCGGGAGGTCCAGCGAGCAGTACTTC.